This TCR beta chain emerged from a study of early T cells in non-severe SARS-CoV-2 infection. This clonotype was seen a few times. TCRdb independently ran MiXCR on the 5' RACE reads; one entry per CDR3 protein. The table lists about 60,000 distinct CDR3 sequences, 10% to 15% of them singletons, with approximately 4.8% in the top ten. The CDR3 consists of 14 residues. Germline CDR1 and CDR2: SGHRS and YFSETQ. V lost 6 bases, J lost 0 bases, and 12 bases lay in between. Input material: whole blood. The sequence was obtained from an adult who was a healthcare worker with PCR-confirmed SARS-CoV-2 infection or an uninfected control (not recorded which). The gene calls are TRBV5-1 and TRBJ1-1; D not certain. The DNA of the CDR3 is TGCGCCAGCAAAGGAAGCAGACTGAACACTGAAGCTTTCTTT. It specifies CASKGSRLNTEAFF.